Listed below are T cell receptor beta chains from one sample, sequenced in a study of a mutant IDH1 vaccine in newly diagnosed glioma. These TCRs are of unknown antigen specificity. Here immunoSEQ multiplex PCR was the method, and the copy in TCRdb shows in-frame clones only, minus some. Counted here are over 30,000 clones, 85% to 90% occurring once; the ten biggest clones make up 12%. The input for sequencing was PBMCs, taken from a glioma patient whose treatment included an IDH1 peptide vaccine. The receptor source for this set is a woman in her twenties or thirties with glioma. Each CDR3 is given with its conserved first and last residue. D genes are given only for firm matches. The size of a clone is reported for some rows only, either as once, few or many, or as a class for expanded clones.

V gene	D gene	J gene	clone size	CDR3 DNA	CDR3 protein
TRBV11-2	TRBD2	TRBJ2-1	-	TGTGCCAGCCAGGGACTAGCGGGGGGGCAGGATGAGCAGTTCTTC	CASQGLAGGQDEQFF
TRBV5-4	-	TRBJ2-7	-	TGTGCCAGCAGCTCTTCGGATCGGCGATACGAGCAGTACTTC	CASSSSDRRYEQYF
TRBV14	-	TRBJ1-1	-	TGTGCCAGCAGCCAATCTAAAATCATCGGATCTGACACTGAAGCTTTCTTT	CASSQSKIIGSDTEAFF
TRBV6-5	TRBD1	TRBJ1-4	-	TGTGCCAGCAGTTACTCAGGGGGCGTCGCTGAAAAACTGTTTTTT	CASSYSGGVAEKLFF
TRBV7-2	-	TRBJ2-5	-	TGTGCCAGCAGCCCCCTGGGGGGAGAGACCCAGTACTTC	CASSPLGGETQYF
TRBV5-1	-	TRBJ1-2	-	TGCGCCAGCAGCTTGGGAGACAGCGGCTATGGCTACACCTTC	CASSLGDSGYGYTF
TRBV2	-	TRBJ2-5	once	TGTGCCAGCAGTGAAGACCAGAGCAGGGACTTC	CASSEDQSRDF
TRBV4-3	-	TRBJ1-2	-	TGCGCCAGCAGCCAAGATCCGGCAGTGAGCTATGGCTACACCTTC	CASSQDPAVSYGYTF
TRBV5-1	-	TRBJ2-7	once	TGCGCCAGCAGCCCGGACTCCTACGAGCAGTACTTC	CASSPDSYEQYF
TRBV7-9	-	TRBJ2-6	-	TGTGCCAGCAGCTTGGGCTACGGATCTGGGGCCAACGTCCTGACTTTC	CASSLGYGSGANVLTF
TRBV4-2	-	TRBJ2-1	-	TGTGCCAGCAGCCAAGAGGTCTTTCCGACCTACAATGAGCAGTTCTTC	CASSQEVFPTYNEQFF
TRBV4-1	-	TRBJ2-5	-	TGCGCCAGCAGTCCGGAGGTTGGTGACACAGAGACCCAGTACTTC	CASSPEVGDTETQYF
TRBV6-5	-	TRBJ2-7	-	TGTGCCAGCAGTCAACCGGTGGGTGTAGGCTACGAGCAGTACTTC	CASSQPVGVGYEQYF
TRBV6-5	-	TRBJ2-3	-	TGTGCCAGCAGTTACAGGGAACGCACTAGCACAGATACGCAGTATTTT	CASSYRERTSTDTQYF
TRBV10-2	-	TRBJ1-1	-	TGCGCCAGCTTAGGGGATTACCTGAACACTGAAGCTTTCTTT	CASLGDYLNTEAFF
TRBV5-4	-	TRBJ1-2	-	TGTGCCAGCAGACCGACAGCCCGCTATGGCTACACCTTC	CASRPTARYGYTF
TRBV5-6	-	TRBJ1-1	-	TGTGCCAGCAGCTTGGCGGGATTTGAAGCTTTCTTT	CASSLAGFEAFF
TRBV5-1	-	TRBJ2-4	-	TGCGCCAGCAGCTTGGATCCGTCGGGGAACATTCAGTACTTC	CASSLDPSGNIQYF
TRBV5-1	-	TRBJ1-6	-	TGCGCCAGCAGCTTGGCTGGGGGCAGGGGATTTTCACCCCTCCACTTT	CASSLAGGRGFSPLHF
TRBV21-1	-	TRBJ1-2	-	TGTGCCAGCAGCAAAGACGGGGCAGGGAGAAGCATTCACTATGGCTACACCTTC	CASSKDGAGRSIHYGYTF
TRBV6-6	-	TRBJ2-5	-	TGTGCCAGCAGTTACTCGATAACGTCAGAGACCCAGTACTTC	CASSYSITSETQYF
TRBV5-1	TRBD2	TRBJ2-3	-	TGCGCCAGCAGCTTAAAGGCCGGGGGGGTCACAGATACGCAGTATTTT	CASSLKAGGVTDTQYF
TRBV5-1	-	TRBJ1-2	-	TGCGCCAGCAGCGAATCCCAATATGGCTACACCTTC	CASSESQYGYTF
TRBV19	-	TRBJ2-2	-	TGTGCCAGTGACCAGACAGAGGCCGGGGAGCTGTTTTTT	CASDQTEAGELFF
TRBV2	-	TRBJ1-4	-	TGTGCCAGTTGGGAGGACAGCAGTTATGAAAAACTGTTTTTT	CASWEDSSYEKLFF
TRBV6-9	-	TRBJ2-7	-	TGTGCCAGCAGTTATCCCTCCGGAGCGGACGAGCAGTACTTC	CASSYPSGADEQYF
TRBV5-1	-	TRBJ2-2	-	TGCGCCAGCAGCTCGGACTACCTAATGGCCGGGGAGCTGTTTTTT	CASSSDYLMAGELFF
TRBV7-2	-	TRBJ2-7	-	TGTGCCAGCACCTCCGGCAGGAGGAGCTACGAGCAGTACTTC	CASTSGRRSYEQYF
TRBV2	-	TRBJ2-5	few	TGTGCCAGCAGTGAAGATTCAGAGACCCAGTACTTC	CASSEDSETQYF
TRBV6-5	TRBD2	TRBJ2-5	-	TGTGCCAGCAGCCAGCCGGGACTAGCGCAAGAGACCCAGTACTTC	CASSQPGLAQETQYF
TRBV29-1	-	TRBJ1-2	-	TGCAGCGTTGATTCGTCTAGGGATGGCTACACCTTC	CSVDSSRDGYTF
TRBV5-1	TRBD1	TRBJ2-7	-	TGCGCCAGCGGAACACCCGGGACAGTATCCGAGCAGTACTTC	CASGTPGTVSEQYF
TRBV12-5	-	TRBJ1-1	-	TGTGCTAGTGGTGCCTCCGGGAGGAACACTGAAGCTTTCTTT	CASGASGRNTEAFF
TRBV19	-	TRBJ2-2	-	TGTGCCAGTACCCCTAGCCGGACTAACACCGGGGAGCTGTTTTTT	CASTPSRTNTGELFF